Following are 12 T cell receptor beta chains from one sample sequenced in a study of PD-1 blockade in mismatch repair-deficient tumors. The table came from immunoSEQ multiplex PCR; TCRdb's copy has only in-frame clones and leaves some out. In the table there are around 14,000 clones, 84% of which are singletons. Their antigens are not known. Time point given: roughly eleven-day in vitro stimulation with candidate neoantigen peptide 5. The sequencing used cells cultured in vitro, collected from a patient treated with pembrolizumab. These receptors all stem from an adult with mismatch repair-deficient cancer.

The gene calls are TRBV27 and TRBJ1-2; TRBD1 matches 7 bases. Germline assignment: CDR1 MNHEY and CDR2 SMNVEV (reference sequence). This CDR3 is 14 amino acids long. Unmatched junction bases numbered 9, after V lost 5 bases and J lost 6 bases. The CDR3 spells CASSPRTGGNGYTF. CDR3 coding DNA: TGTGCCAGCAGTCCACGGACAGGAGGAAATGGCTACACCTTC.

The chain has TRBV27 and TRBJ1-4; TRBD1 agrees at 9 bases. The V gene's germline CDR1 is MNHEY and CDR2 SMNVEV (reference sequence). The CDR3 is 15 residues long. J lost 5 bases, V lost 6 bases, and 7 bases had no gene match. The CDR3: CASSRGDRVNEKLFF. In nucleotides, the CDR3 is TGTGCCAGCAGCAGGGGGGACAGGGTAAATGAAAAACTGTTTTTT.

The chain has TRBV6-5 and TRBJ1-3, with a tentative D call TRBD1 (6 bases). The CDR3 has 13 residues. Germline values: CDR1 MNHEY, CDR2 SVGAGI. Trimming took 8 bases from V and 4 from J, leaving 12 bases between them. DNA of the CDR3: TGTGCCAGCTATGGACAGTTCGGAAACACCATATATTTT. Protein product: CASYGQFGNTIYF.

The chain is built from TRBV9 and TRBJ2-1; D may be TRBD2 (5 bases). The CDR3 runs 13 residues. The germline V and J ends were trimmed by 5 bases and 0 bases, with 6 bases remaining between them. CDR1 and CDR2 (germline): SGDLS, YYNGEE. In DNA, the CDR3 is TGTGCCAGCAGTAGCGACTCCTACAATGAGCAGTTCTTC. This encodes CASSSDSYNEQFF.

V usage is TRBV9 and J usage is TRBJ2-1, with 10 nucleotides matching TRBD2. The CDR3 is 14 amino acids. V was pared by 3 bases and J by 7 bases, with 4 bases of the junction left unmatched. CDR1 and CDR2 from the germline V gene are SGDLS and YYNGEE. CDR3 region: CASSGTSGFNEQFF. CDR3 DNA sequence: TGTGCCAGCAGCGGGACTAGCGGCTTTAATGAGCAGTTCTTC.

V and J are TRBV9 and TRBJ2-1; TRBD2 matches at 11 bases. Germline V CDR1 and CDR2: SGDLS, YYNGEE. This CDR3 is built from 16 residues. V trimming: 0 bases; J trimming: 5 bases; junction bases outside the gene matches: 4. The CDR3 here is CASSVVAGGINNEQFF. CDR3 nucleotides: TGTGCCAGCAGCGTAGTAGCGGGAGGGATAAACAATGAGCAGTTCTTC.

The chain employs TRBV11-2 and TRBJ1-4; TRBD1 is a possible D gene (6 bases). Germline lookup yields CDR1 SGHAT and CDR2 FQNNGV. The CDR3 loop spans 15 amino acids. V was cut by 1 base and J by 8 bases, with 14 bases left in between. CDR3: CASSLGTGGGEKLFF. The CDR3 DNA reads as TGTGCCAGCAGCTTAGGGACTGGGGGCGGAGAAAAACTGTTTTTT. The complete variable domain, with remaining parts taken from reference TRBV11-2 and TRBJ1-4, reads EAGVAQSPRYKIIEKRQSVAFWCNPISGHATLYWYQQILGQGPKLLIQFQNNGVVDDSQLPKDRFSAERLKGVDSTLKIQPAKLEDSAVYLCASSLGTGGGEKLFFGSGTQLSVL.

The V gene is TRBV7-9, the J gene TRBJ1-2; D gene uncertain. CDR1 is SEHNR, CDR2 FQNEAQ, per germline (reference sequence). The CDR3 totals 16 residues. V was clipped by 5 bases and J by 3 bases, with 19 bases between them. This CDR3 is CASSPPFVAGYYGYTF. The CDR3 DNA follows: TGTGCCAGCAGCCCACCGTTTGTGGCAGGTTACTATGGCTACACCTTC. The variable domain in full, completed from reference TRBV7-9 and TRBJ1-2, reads DTGVSQNPRHKITKRGQNVTFRCDPISEHNRLYWYRQTLGQGPEFLTYFQNEAQLEKSRLLSDRFSAERPKGSFSTLEIQRTEQGDSAMYLCASSPPFVAGYYGYTFGSGTRLTVV.

This clone was seen just once. V gene TRBV2 combines with J gene TRBJ2-5; D is undetermined. Germline V gene lookup returns CDR1 SNHLY and CDR2 FYNNEI. The CDR3 is 14 amino acids. Trimming took off 4 bases at V and 2 bases at J, with 11 bases between the two ends. The chain's CDR3 is CASSVTGHQETQYF. In DNA form, the CDR3 reads TGTGCCAGCAGTGTAACGGGCCATCAAGAGACCCAGTACTTC.

Here the CDR3 reads CASSLGAYGTTYQETQYF. The CDR3 coding sequence is TGTGCCAGCAGCTTGGGGGCATATGGGACAACGTACCAAGAGACCCAGTACTTC. This chain connects TRBV5-5 to TRBJ2-5; tentative D call: TRBD1 (6 bases). The CDR3 runs to 18 residues. CDR1 is SGHKS and CDR2 is YYEKEE in the germline V gene (reference sequence). V dropped 0 bases and J dropped 0 bases, with 18 bases sitting between them.

In its sample, this clone was seen once. The chain uses TRBV6-6 and TRBJ1-4; weak D call: TRBD1 (6 bases). Trimming took 2 bases from V and 6 from J, leaving 13 bases between them. This CDR3 is 15 amino acids long. Germline V CDR1 and CDR2: MNHNY, SVGAGI (reference sequence). The CDR3 spells CASSYRDRLDEKLFF. The CDR3 DNA reads TGTGCCAGCAGTTACCGCGACAGGTTGGATGAAAAACTGTTTTTT.

The chain couples TRBV9 to TRBJ1-2, with a possible D match to TRBD1 (5 bases). V was trimmed by 3 bases and J by 8 bases, leaving 20 bases between them. CDR3 length: 15 amino acids. Germline V gene sequence: CDR1 SGDLS, CDR2 YYNGEE. CDR3 coding DNA: TGTGCCAGCAGCGAGGAGGGAGGGGCCGGTGGAGGCTACACCTTC. Translation gives CASSEEGGAGGGYTF.